This is a list of T cell receptor beta chains from one sample in a study of blood T cell repertoires in COVID-19. This table comes from immunoSEQ multiplex PCR, and its TCRdb copy is limited to in-frame clones, with some not included. This table has over 100,000 clones, about 89% appearing once. The sequencing input was peripheral blood. The receptors shown here come from a man aged 40-55 years with acute or convalescent COVID-19. The CDR3 runs from the conserved cysteine through the conserved F or W. Each record gives: V gene, J gene, CDR3 protein.

v_gene: TRBV19; j_gene: TRBJ2-3; CDR3aa: CASSIYPRPDTQYF
v_gene: TRBV14; j_gene: TRBJ2-5; CDR3aa: CASSRLVAETQYF
v_gene: TRBV4-1; j_gene: TRBJ2-7; CDR3aa: CASSSRDSGTWEQYF
v_gene: TRBV6-2/TRBV6-3; j_gene: TRBJ1-1; CDR3aa: CASSYGFGDRGIEAFF
v_gene: TRBV24-1; j_gene: TRBJ2-7; CDR3aa: CATSDSARPSGCEQYF
v_gene: TRBV20-1; j_gene: TRBJ2-3; CDR3aa: CSASSASGSADTQYF
v_gene: TRBV5-1; j_gene: TRBJ1-1; CDR3aa: CASSFGRWEANTEAFF
v_gene: TRBV21-1; j_gene: TRBJ1-2; CDR3aa: CASSGRTGGNGYTF
v_gene: TRBV14; j_gene: TRBJ2-3; CDR3aa: CASSPPGLAVPRTDTQYF
v_gene: TRBV5-1; j_gene: TRBJ2-1; CDR3aa: CASSKDYLGYNEQFF
v_gene: TRBV6-6; j_gene: TRBJ1-4; CDR3aa: CASRNRDGEKLFF
v_gene: TRBV27; j_gene: TRBJ2-7; CDR3aa: CASSLTKTYEQYF
v_gene: TRBV27; j_gene: TRBJ2-7; CDR3aa: CASSLSGTGIPYEQYF
v_gene: TRBV6-6; j_gene: TRBJ1-1; CDR3aa: CASTLVVNTEAFF
v_gene: TRBV10-3; j_gene: TRBJ2-1; CDR3aa: CAISEVPGNEQFF
v_gene: TRBV27; j_gene: TRBJ2-7; CDR3aa: CASSPTDPYEQYF
v_gene: TRBV7-3; j_gene: TRBJ2-7; CDR3aa: CASSFSSYEQYF
v_gene: TRBV6-5; j_gene: TRBJ2-7; CDR3aa: CASSIQGRLDEQYF
v_gene: TRBV27; j_gene: TRBJ2-1; CDR3aa: CASKNGQGSAYNEQFF
v_gene: TRBV5-6; j_gene: TRBJ2-7; CDR3aa: CASSLGVTGGLNEQYF
v_gene: TRBV6-5; j_gene: TRBJ2-5; CDR3aa: CASTGVTSGIGTQYF
v_gene: TRBV13; j_gene: TRBJ2-3; CDR3aa: CASSLGRSGTSTDTQYF